The present T cell receptor beta chain was sequenced within a study of T cell responses to AZD1222 COVID-19 vaccine. Findings of the study overall: There were mostly white British donors and more females than males, and clonal diversity was possibly underestimated. With dominance at 160-218 and 743-854, vaccine-associated CD4 TCRs spanned spike. Spike-specific TCRs gained breadth and depth after people received two AZD1222 doses.

The CDR3 runs to 13 residues. Trimming stripped 5 bases from V and 8 bases from J, with 15 bases between. Germline loops: CDR1 MDHEN, CDR2 SYDVKM. TCRdb keeps only in-frame clones here, not all; method: immunoSEQ multiplex PCR. The sample records some 66,000 clones, 80% to 90% being singletons. Points on this clone: Its specificity is unknown.

Pooled samples include second doses given at about 4 or 12 weeks. This specimen was peripheral blood, taken 28 days after the second AZD1222 dose. The sequence derives from an adult who received the AZD1222 COVID-19 vaccine. The gene calls are TRBV28 and TRBJ1-2; the D gene is possibly TRBD1 (6 bases). CDR3 sequence reads: CASSHRAQGGYTF. The CDR3 nucleotides are TGTGCCAGCAGTCACAGGGCCCAGGGGGGCTACACCTTC.